This T cell receptor beta chain was sequenced in a study of CD8+CD57+ T cells in acquired aplastic anemia. CDR3 length: 12 residues. V lost 1 base and J 10 bases, leaving 13 bases between the germline ends. Looked up from germline, CDR1 is DFQATT and CDR2 is SNEGSKA (reference sequence). The use of genomic DNA as template underpinned the TCR beta VDJ and CDR3 profiling. TCRdb called the reads again in MiXCR, with one record for every CDR3 protein. The repertoire holds approximately 200,000 distinct CDR3 sequences, with roughly half as singletons. V and J are TRBV20-1 and TRBJ1-2, with D unresolved. Sequencing was done on a sample of sorted CD4+, CD8+, or CD8+CD57+ T cells (not recorded which) from PBMCs. This sequence was found in a human donor in good health, serving as a control. The CDR3 sequence is CSARGEAESYTF. DNA of the CDR3: TGCAGTGCTAGAGGGGAGGCGGAGTCCTACACCTTC.